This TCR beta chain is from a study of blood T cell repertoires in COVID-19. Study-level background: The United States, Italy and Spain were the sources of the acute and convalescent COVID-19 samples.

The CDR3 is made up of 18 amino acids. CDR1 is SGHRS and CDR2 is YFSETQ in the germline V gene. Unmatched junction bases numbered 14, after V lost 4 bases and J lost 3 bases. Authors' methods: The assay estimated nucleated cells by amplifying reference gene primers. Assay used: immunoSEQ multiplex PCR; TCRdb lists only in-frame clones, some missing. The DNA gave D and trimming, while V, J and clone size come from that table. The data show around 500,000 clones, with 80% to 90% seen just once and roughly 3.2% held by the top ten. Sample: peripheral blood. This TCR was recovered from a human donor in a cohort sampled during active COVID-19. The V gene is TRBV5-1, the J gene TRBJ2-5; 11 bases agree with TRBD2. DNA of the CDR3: TGCGCCAGCAGCCGATCCGGGACTAGCGGATTTATTAAAGAGACCCAGTACTTC. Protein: CASSRSGTSGFIKETQYF.